This passage covers 27 T cell receptor beta chains from one sample sequenced in a study of immune cell composition in non-small cell lung cancer. Measured with immunoSEQ multiplex PCR; TCRdb has only the in-frame clones, and not every one. This sample has some 9,200 clones, with 68% found just once. The sequencing sample was made of lung tumor tissue. These receptors were collected from a human donor with non-small cell lung cancer.

This sequence joins TRBV29-1 and TRBJ1-3; tentative D call: TRBD1 (5 bases). Looked up from germline, CDR1 is SQVTM and CDR2 is ANQGSEA. The CDR3 is 12 amino acids. Between the trimmed V and J ends, which lost 7 bases and 11 bases, there was a span of 18 bases. The CDR3 sequence: CSALVSGTAIYF. The CDR3 nucleotides are TGCAGCGCCTTAGTGTCCGGGACCGCCATATATTTT.

J is TRBJ1-4 and V is TRBV7-9, with D hard to call. This CDR3 is 16 amino acids long. V lost 1 base and J 4 bases, leaving 13 bases between the germline ends. Germline CDR1 and CDR2: SEHNR and FQNEAQ (reference sequence). The CDR3 protein is CASSLVAGDFNEKLFF. DNA for the CDR3: TGTGCCAGCAGCTTAGTTGCGGGAGACTTTAATGAAAAACTGTTTTTT.

This clone was seen only once. The chain joins TRBV9 to TRBJ1-2; TRBD1 aligns across 8 bases. Trimming at V came to 3 bases and at J to 6 bases, leaving 7 bases not matched to a gene. CDR3 size: 14 residues. Germline-derived CDR1 and CDR2 are SGDLS and YYNGEE. CDR3 sequence (DNA): TGTGCCAGCAGCGCAATGGACAGGGAGGATGGCTACACCTTC. This gives the protein CASSAMDREDGYTF.

The rearrangement links TRBV6-4 to TRBJ2-1; 9 nucleotides match TRBD1. This CDR3 comprises 13 residues. Germline CDR1 and CDR2: MRHNA and SNTAGT. V trimming: 0 bases; J trimming: 16 bases; junction bases outside the gene matches: 7. The CDR3 coding sequence is TGTGCCAGCAGTGACTCGACGGGGGACAGGGTTTTCTTC. This sequence encodes CASSDSTGDRVFF.

The gene calls are TRBV7-9 and TRBJ1-6; D gene uncertain. CDR1 is SEHNR, CDR2 FQNEAQ, per germline (reference sequence). V was pared by 2 bases and J by 8 bases, with 7 bases between. CDR3 length: 13 residues. CDR3 sequence: CASSLFGDSPLHF. The CDR3 DNA follows: TGTGCCAGCAGCTTATTTGGGGATTCACCCCTCCACTTT.

The genes are TRBV9 and TRBJ2-3; D is uncertain. The CDR3 loop spans 15 amino acids. V gave up 1 base and J gave up 0 bases, with 9 bases separating them. Germline V lookup: CDR1 SGDLS, CDR2 YYNGEE. This chain's CDR3 is CASSVRATSTDTQYF. DNA of the CDR3: TGTGCCAGCAGCGTACGCGCCACTAGCACAGATACGCAGTATTTT.

For this clone: Compared with germline, one end of the junction differs, possibly owing to a read error. The genes are TRBV28 and TRBJ2-7; D gene uncertain. The CDR3 consists of 14 residues. Germline assignment: CDR1 MDHEN and CDR2 SYDVKM. CDR3 bases: TGTGCCAGCAGTTTAATGGGCAACCTCTACAAGCAGTACTTC. It specifies CASSLMGNLYKQYF.

This chain joins TRBV7-3 and TRBJ2-3; D not resolved. The CDR3 is 12 residues long. Trimming cost V 6 bases and J 3 bases, with 7 bases left between them. Germline CDR1 reads SGHTA; CDR2 reads FQGTGA. CDR3 DNA sequence: TGTGCCAGCAGTTCCCGGACAGATACGCAGTATTTT. Protein sequence: CASSSRTDTQYF.

This clone was observed a few times. The CDR3 coding sequence is TGTGCCAGCCTCGAGTGGCCCGGACAGAACACTGAAGCTTTCTTT. As protein: CASLEWPGQNTEAFF. The rearrangement uses TRBV2 and TRBJ1-1; D might be TRBD1 (5 bases). V was trimmed by 8 bases and J by 1 base, leaving 17 bases between them. The CDR3 length is 15 residues. Germline V CDR1 and CDR2: SNHLY, FYNNEI.

V is TRBV18 and J is TRBJ2-7, with a weak D call TRBD1 (8 bases). The CDR3 loop spans 15 amino acids. Germline-derived CDR1 and CDR2 are KGHSH and LQKENI. Trimming shortened V by 5 bases and J by 3 bases, and 17 bases separated the two germline ends. DNA for the CDR3: TGTGCCAGCTCATCAGACAGGGGAGGGAACTACGAGCAGTACTTC. This codes for CASSSDRGGNYEQYF.

The chain joins TRBV7-8 to TRBJ2-7; 14 bases line up with TRBD2. Germline-derived CDR1 and CDR2 are SGHVS and FQNEAQ. V was clipped by 2 bases and J by 3 bases; unmatched bases: 3. This CDR3 region has 16 residues. CDR3 DNA sequence: TGTGCCAGCAGCTTACCGGGACTAGCGGGGGTCTACGAGCAGTACTTC. Residues: CASSLPGLAGVYEQYF.

This clone was recorded a few times. This chain connects TRBV5-6 to TRBJ2-7, with 7 nucleotides matching TRBD1. This CDR3 comprises 15 residues. The J segment lost 0 bases and the V segment lost 4 bases, leaving 7 bases of the junction unmatched. The germline gives CDR1 SGHDT, CDR2 YYEEEE. CDR3 sequence: CASSTLDRFSYEQYF. Here the CDR3 DNA reads TGTGCCAGCAGCACCCTGGACAGGTTCTCCTACGAGCAGTACTTC. Based on the CDR3 plus reference TRBV5-6 and TRBJ2-7, the full variable domain is DAGVTQSPTHLIKTRGQQVTLRCSPKSGHDTVSWYQQALGQGPQFIFQYYEEEERQRGNFPDRFSGHQFPNYSSELNVNALLLGDSALYLCASSTLDRFSYEQYFGPGTRLTVT.

On this clone itself: This sample includes further DNA sequences coding for the same CDR3. The J gene is TRBJ1-6, the V gene TRBV7-2; perhaps TRBD1 as D (5 bases). Looked up from germline, CDR1 is SGHTA and CDR2 is FQGNSA. Between the trimmed V and J ends, which lost 5 bases and 5 bases, there was a span of 13 bases. The CDR3 is 15 residues long. CDR3 protein: CASSPRRGNNSPLHF. CDR3 in DNA: TGTGCCAGCAGCCCCAGACGGGGCAATAATTCACCCCTCCACTTT.

The chain is built from TRBV5-5 and TRBJ1-2; D may be TRBD1 (6 bases). Looked up from germline, CDR1 is SGHKS and CDR2 is YYEKEE (reference sequence). This CDR3 is built from 14 residues. Trimming took off 0 bases at V and 5 bases at J, with 11 bases between the two ends. This CDR3 is CASSLEQGRYGYTF. CDR3 bases: TGTGCCAGCAGCTTGGAACAGGGCCGTTATGGCTACACCTTC.

The chain has TRBV7-9 and TRBJ1-6; a possible D gene is TRBD1 (6 bases). CDR3 size: 15 residues. Germline V CDR1 and CDR2: SEHNR, FQNEAQ (reference sequence). V lost 10 bases, J lost 2 bases, and 15 bases lay in between. CDR3 sequence: CATQGGGTYNSPLHF. The CDR3 DNA sequence: TGTGCCACCCAAGGGGGGGGGACCTATAATTCACCCCTCCACTTT. Full variable domain (missing parts from reference TRBV7-9 and TRBJ1-6): DTGVSQNPRHKITKRGQNVTFRCDPISEHNRLYWYRQTLGQGPEFLTYFQNEAQLEKSRLLSDRFSAERPKGSFSTLEIQRTEQGDSAMYLCATQGGGTYNSPLHFGNGTRLTVT.

The chain joins TRBV10-3 to TRBJ2-3; 10 bases are shared with TRBD2. Unmatched junction bases numbered 8, after V lost 8 bases and J lost 3 bases. In germline, CDR1 is ENHRY, CDR2 SYGVKD. This CDR3 region has 15 residues. The CDR3 sequence is CAISRLAGVTDTQYF. CDR3 DNA: TGTGCCATCTCCAGGCTAGCGGGGGTTACAGATACGCAGTATTTT.

This chain links TRBV6-6 with TRBJ1-4; D may be TRBD1 (6 bases). V lost 4 bases to trimming and J lost 3 bases, with 9 bases between them. Germline V gene lookup returns CDR1 MNHNY and CDR2 SVGAGI (reference sequence). The CDR3 loop spans 14 amino acids. As DNA, the CDR3 is TGTGCCAGCAGTTCCCGGACAGCTAATGAAAAACTGTTTTTT. Translating gives CASSSRTANEKLFF.

V is TRBV9 and J is TRBJ1-1, with 8 bases fitting TRBD1. Germline V gene lookup returns CDR1 SGDLS and CDR2 YYNGEE. This CDR3 region has 18 residues. Unmatched junction bases numbered 17, after V lost 0 bases and J lost 7 bases. This chain's CDR3 is CASSVESDRGRGFDEAFF. In nucleotides, the CDR3 is TGTGCCAGCAGCGTAGAGAGCGACAGGGGAAGAGGTTTTGATGAAGCTTTCTTT.

This chain joins TRBV6-6 and TRBJ1-1; D is uncertain. Germline V lookup: CDR1 MNHNY, CDR2 SVGAGI (reference sequence). There are 13 residues in the CDR3. Trimming shortened V by 5 bases and J by 9 bases, and 16 bases separated the two germline ends. The CDR3 loop reads CASSTGSKGQAFF. Here the CDR3 DNA reads TGTGCCAGCAGTACGGGCTCGAAAGGCCAAGCTTTCTTT.

This clone was found once. The CDR3 coding sequence is TGTGCCAGCAGCTTAGCGGGACAGATCAATCAGCCCCAGCATTTT. This encodes CASSLAGQINQPQHF. This sequence joins TRBV7-8 and TRBJ1-5; TRBD1 matches 7 bases. CDR3 length: 15 residues. CDR1 is SGHVS and CDR2 is FQNEAQ in the germline V gene. V lost 0 bases, J lost 3 bases, and 2 bases stayed unmatched.

V and J are TRBV5-1 and TRBJ1-3; a weak D match, TRBD1 (6 bases). V was trimmed by 5 bases and J by 0 bases, leaving 15 bases between them. This CDR3 contains 16 residues. Germline V gene lookup returns CDR1 SGHRS and CDR2 YFSETQ. This CDR3 is CASSRDTSSSGNTIYF. The DNA of the CDR3 is TGCGCCAGCAGTAGGGACACGTCGAGCTCTGGAAACACCATATATTTT. Based on the CDR3 plus reference TRBV5-1 and TRBJ1-3, the full variable domain is KAGVTQTPRYLIKTRGQQVTLSCSPISGHRSVSWYQQTPGQGLQFLFEYFSETQRNKGNFPGRFSGRQFSNSRSEMNVSTLELGDSALYLCASSRDTSSSGNTIYFGEGSWLTVV.

This chain connects TRBV4-3 to TRBJ2-1; D is tentatively TRBD1 or TRBD2 (5 bases each). This CDR3 has 18 residues. Germline CDR1 and CDR2: LGHNA and YSLEER. With 0 bases removed from V and 3 bases from J, the gap between germline ends came to 18 bases. The CDR3 loop reads CASSQDKPGQGHYNEQFF. The CDR3 bases are TGCGCCAGCAGCCAAGATAAACCGGGGCAGGGTCACTACAATGAGCAGTTCTTC.

In this sample, this clone turned up a few times. The gene calls are TRBV5-1 and TRBJ2-7; D is perhaps TRBD1 or TRBD2 (5 bases each). Trimming removed 3 bases from V and 6 bases from J, with 13 bases in between. The CDR3 is 13 amino acids. Germline V gene sequence: CDR1 SGHRS, CDR2 YFSETQ. The CDR3 DNA is TGCGCCAGCAGCTCGAATGGGGGTGGCGAGCAGTACTTC. Protein sequence: CASSSNGGGEQYF.

The chain employs TRBV28 and TRBJ1-1; D unclear. The CDR3 spans 19 residues. Germline V lookup: CDR1 MDHEN, CDR2 SYDVKM. V was pared by 3 bases and J by 0 bases, with 23 bases between. The CDR3 nucleotides read TGTGCCAGCAGTTTGGGGTTTAGGCGCCAGCAACTTATGAACACTGAAGCTTTCTTT. It yields the protein CASSLGFRRQQLMNTEAFF.

Only one count was recorded for this clone. This chain links TRBV11-3 with TRBJ2-2, with a possible D match to TRBD1 (6 bases). This CDR3 is built from 15 residues. Trimming pared 5 bases from V and 1 base from J, leaving 11 bases between. Germline V gives CDR1 SGHNT, CDR2 YENEEA. DNA of the CDR3: TGTGCCAGCAGCATACAGGGAGTGAACACCGGGGAGCTGTTTTTT. Amino acids: CASSIQGVNTGELFF.

This clone was counted a few times. This chain links TRBV9 with TRBJ1-2, with 7 bases lining up with TRBD1. Trimming removed 3 bases from V and 8 bases from J; junction bases left unmatched: 10. The CDR3 contains 14 residues. Germline assignment: CDR1 SGDLS and CDR2 YYNGEE. CDR3 sequence: CASSGRARGFGYTF. The DNA of the CDR3 is TGTGCCAGCAGCGGGAGGGCCAGGGGGTTCGGCTACACCTTC.

This clone has only a few counts. This CDR3 is CASSPQGPGGRTGELFF. Written as DNA, the CDR3 is TGCGCCAGCAGCCCCCAAGGTCCAGGGGGCAGGACCGGGGAGCTGTTTTTT. This chain connects TRBV5-1 to TRBJ2-2; 8 nucleotides align to TRBD1. The length of the CDR3 is 17 residues. Germline V gene lookup returns CDR1 SGHRS and CDR2 YFSETQ. The trim removed 4 bases at V and 5 bases at J, leaving 13 bases unmatched.